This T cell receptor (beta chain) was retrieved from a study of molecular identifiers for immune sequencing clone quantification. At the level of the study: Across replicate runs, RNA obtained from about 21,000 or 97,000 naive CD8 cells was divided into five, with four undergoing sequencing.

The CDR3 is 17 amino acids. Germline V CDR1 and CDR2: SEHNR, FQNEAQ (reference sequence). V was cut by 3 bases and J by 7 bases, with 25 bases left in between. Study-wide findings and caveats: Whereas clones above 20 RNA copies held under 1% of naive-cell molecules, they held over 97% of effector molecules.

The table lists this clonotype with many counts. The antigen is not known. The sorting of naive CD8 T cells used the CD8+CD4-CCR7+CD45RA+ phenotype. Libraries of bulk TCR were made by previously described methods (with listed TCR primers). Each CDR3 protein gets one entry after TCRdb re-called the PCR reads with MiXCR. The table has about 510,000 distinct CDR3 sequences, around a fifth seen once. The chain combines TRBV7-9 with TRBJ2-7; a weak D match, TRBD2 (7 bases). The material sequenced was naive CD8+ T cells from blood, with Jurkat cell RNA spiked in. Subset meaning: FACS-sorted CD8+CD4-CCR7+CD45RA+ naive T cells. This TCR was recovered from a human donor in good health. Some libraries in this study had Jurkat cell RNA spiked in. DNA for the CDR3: TGTGCCAGCAGCTTCTCGTCCAGGGTAGGGGGGGCTGGTGAGCAGTACTTC. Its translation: CASSFSSRVGGAGEQYF.